Listed below are T cell receptor beta chains from one sample, sequenced in a study of shared clonotypes between healthy human individuals. The data were produced by immunoSEQ multiplex PCR, yet TCRdb's version contains in-frame clones alone and is incomplete. The sample lists 900,000 to 1,200,000 clones; 75% to 80% were seen once. The sequencing input was memory CD4+ T cells from PBMCs. These TCRs come from a man between 18 and 29 years old in good health. Some clones in this sample may be carry-over from other donors' samples. The CDR3 runs from the conserved cysteine through the conserved F or W. A D gene is named only where the DNA matches it firmly. Size is stated for part of the rows, as once, few or many counts, or as a class when the clone is expanded.

V	J	size	D	DNA	CDR3
TRBV5-1	TRBJ2-5	many	TRBD2	TGCGCCAGCAGCTTGGATTCTAGCGGGCTGTGGGAGACCCAGTACTTC	CASSLDSSGLWETQYF
TRBV7-9	TRBJ2-7	NA	TRBD1	TGTGCCAGCAGCTCATTAGACAGGGGGAGAACCTACGAGCAGTACTTC	CASSSLDRGRTYEQYF
TRBV6-1	TRBJ1-5	NA	NA	TGTGCCAGCAGTGACTCTGGCAGCAATCAGCCCCAGCATTTT	CASSDSGSNQPQHF
TRBV11-2	TRBJ2-1	NA	TRBD2	TGTGCCAGCAGCTTAGAACTAGCGGGAGGGCCTTATGAGCAGTTCTTC	CASSLELAGGPYEQFF
TRBV7-3	TRBJ2-1	NA	TRBD2	TGTGCCAGCAGCTCCGGGACTAGCGGGAAGAATGAGCAGTTCTTC	CASSSGTSGKNEQFF
TRBV30	TRBJ2-2	NA	TRBD2	TGTGCCTGGAGTGTACGGCGGCTAGCGGGAGGAATCAACACCGGGGAGCTGTTTTTT	CAWSVRRLAGGINTGELFF
TRBV9	TRBJ2-7	once	TRBD2	TGTGCCAGCAGCGCCACTAGCGGGAGTTTCTACGAGCAGTACTTC	CASSATSGSFYEQYF
TRBV19	TRBJ1-2	once	NA	TGTGCCAGTAGTGGATACCAAAACTATGGCTACACCTTC	CASSGYQNYGYTF
TRBV9	TRBJ2-5	NA	NA	TGTGCCAGCAGCGTAGGAGTGACGACTTGGGAGACCCAGTACTTC	CASSVGVTTWETQYF
TRBV5-1	TRBJ2-7	NA	NA	TGCGCCAGCAGCTCTCCTTCCTACGAGCAGTACTTC	CASSSPSYEQYF
TRBV11-3	TRBJ2-1	NA	NA	TGTGCCAGCAGCTTTGCGGGTCCCTACAATGAGCAGTTCTTC	CASSFAGPYNEQFF
TRBV18	TRBJ2-5	NA	NA	TGTGCCAGCTCACCCCCGGGGACGCCGCCTGGGGAGACCCAGTACTTC	CASSPPGTPPGETQYF
TRBV21-1	TRBJ2-7	NA	NA	TGTGCCAGCAGCAAACCGGGACCACGCAAAGAGACCTACGAGCAGTACTTC	CASSKPGPRKETYEQYF
TRBV5-1	TRBJ1-4	NA	NA	TGCGCCAGCAGCTTGGCGATTCAGAGCTTGAATGAAAAACTGTTTTTT	CASSLAIQSLNEKLFF
TRBV29-1	TRBJ2-5	NA	NA	TGCAGCGCTGGAAGGGGGAGGCTGTGGGAGACCCAGTACTTC	CSAGRGRLWETQYF
TRBV5-4	TRBJ2-3	NA	TRBD2	TGTGCCAGCAGCTTGGAAGGTAGCTCCAGCGGGAGGCCCACAGATACGCAGTATTTT	CASSLEGSSSGRPTDTQYF
TRBV7-8	TRBJ2-5	NA	NA	TGTGCCAGCAGCACCCTCGAAGAGACCCAGTACTTC	CASSTLEETQYF
TRBV12-5	TRBJ2-7	many	TRBD1	TGTGCTAGTGGTTTCTCCGACAGGGACTACGAGCAGTACTTC	CASGFSDRDYEQYF
TRBV7-3	TRBJ2-1	NA	TRBD2	TGTGCCAGCAGCTTGAACGGGAGGGAATACAATGAGCAGTTCTTC	CASSLNGREYNEQFF
TRBV6-1	TRBJ2-3	NA	NA	TGTGCCAGCAGTGCCGGGGGCAGGGGGGTAAAAAGGTACGGGGATACGCAGTATTTT	CASSAGGRGVKRYGDTQYF